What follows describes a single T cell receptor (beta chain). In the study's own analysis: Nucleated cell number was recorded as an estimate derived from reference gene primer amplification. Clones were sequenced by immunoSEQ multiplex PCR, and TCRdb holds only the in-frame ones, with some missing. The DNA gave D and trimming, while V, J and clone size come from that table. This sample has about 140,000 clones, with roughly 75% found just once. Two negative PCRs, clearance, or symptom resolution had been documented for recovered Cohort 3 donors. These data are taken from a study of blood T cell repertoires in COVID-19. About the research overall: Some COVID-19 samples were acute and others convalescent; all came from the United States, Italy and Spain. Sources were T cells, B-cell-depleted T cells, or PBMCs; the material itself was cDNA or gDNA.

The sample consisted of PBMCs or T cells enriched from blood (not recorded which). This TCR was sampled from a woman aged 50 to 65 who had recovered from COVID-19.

CDR3 protein: CSVESPGQGVLISSGANVLTF. The CDR3 bases are TGCAGCGTTGAGTCACCGGGACAGGGGGTATTAATCTCCTCTGGGGCCAACGTCCTGACTTTC. The chain uses TRBV29-1 and TRBJ2-6; 11 bases match TRBD1. Germline trimming cut 3 bases from V and 0 bases from J; bases unmatched to any gene: 16. The CDR3 extends over 21 amino acids. Per germline, CDR1 SQVTM and CDR2 ANQGSEA.